This TCR beta chain derives from a study of cytomegalovirus exposure and HLA in healthy donors. Study-wide background: A prior analysis found 100 million to 140 million unique TCR beta sequences from around 200 million T cells.

With respect to this clone: Its antigen is currently unknown.

PCR amplification relied on 60 Vbeta primers (plus 13 Jbeta primers). Assay: immunoSEQ multiplex PCR; the TCRdb copy retains only in-frame clones and omits some. The sample has about 140,000 clones, around 65% seen once. Broader study findings: Within an earlier analysis, most TCR beta V segments proved productive either about 90% or about 30% of the time.

V dropped 0 bases and J dropped 8; count of bases not matched to a gene: 9. The CDR3 has 16 residues. CDR1 MGHRA and CDR2 YSYEKL come from the germline V gene. This receptor was obtained from a male donor in good health and CMV-seronegative. The chain recombines TRBV4-1 with TRBJ2-1; 8 bases fit TRBD2. The source material was PBMCs. The CDR3 DNA follows: TGCGCCAGCAGCCAAGATGCCCGGGGGGGCCTAGATGAGCAGTTCTTC. Translated, it gives CASSQDARGGLDEQFF.